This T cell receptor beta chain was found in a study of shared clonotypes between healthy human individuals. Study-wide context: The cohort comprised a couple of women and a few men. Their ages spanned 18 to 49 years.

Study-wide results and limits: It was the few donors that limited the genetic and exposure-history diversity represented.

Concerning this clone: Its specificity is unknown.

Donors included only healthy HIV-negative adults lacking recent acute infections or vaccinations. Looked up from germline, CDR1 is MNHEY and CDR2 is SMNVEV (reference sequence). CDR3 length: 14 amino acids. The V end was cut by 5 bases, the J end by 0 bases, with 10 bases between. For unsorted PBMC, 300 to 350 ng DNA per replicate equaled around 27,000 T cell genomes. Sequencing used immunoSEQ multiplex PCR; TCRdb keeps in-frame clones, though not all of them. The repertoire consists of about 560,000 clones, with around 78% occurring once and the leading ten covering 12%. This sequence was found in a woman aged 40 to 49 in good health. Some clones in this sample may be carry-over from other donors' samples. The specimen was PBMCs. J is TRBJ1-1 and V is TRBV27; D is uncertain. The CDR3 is CASSLQSMNTEAFF. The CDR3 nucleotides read TGTGCCAGCAGTCTGCAGAGCATGAACACTGAAGCTTTCTTT.